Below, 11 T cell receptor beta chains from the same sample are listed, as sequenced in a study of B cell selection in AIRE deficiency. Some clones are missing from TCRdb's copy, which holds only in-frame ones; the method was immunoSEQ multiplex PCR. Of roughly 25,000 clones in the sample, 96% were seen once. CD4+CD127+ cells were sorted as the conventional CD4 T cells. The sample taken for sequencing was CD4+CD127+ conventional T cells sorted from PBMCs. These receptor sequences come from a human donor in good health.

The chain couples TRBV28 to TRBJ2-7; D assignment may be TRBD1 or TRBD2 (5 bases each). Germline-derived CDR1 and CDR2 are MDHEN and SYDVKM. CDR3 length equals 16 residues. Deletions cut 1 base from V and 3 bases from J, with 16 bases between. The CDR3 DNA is TGTGCCAGCAGTTTATACCCCTGGGACGGAAACTACGAGCAGTACTTC. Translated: CASSLYPWDGNYEQYF.

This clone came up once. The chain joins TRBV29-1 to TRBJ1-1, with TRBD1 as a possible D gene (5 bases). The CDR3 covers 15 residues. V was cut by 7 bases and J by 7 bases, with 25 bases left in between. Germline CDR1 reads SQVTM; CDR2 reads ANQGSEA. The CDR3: CSATPSQTGGREAFF. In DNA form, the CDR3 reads TGCAGCGCTACCCCGAGTCAAACAGGAGGACGTGAAGCTTTCTTT.

CDR3 in amino acids: CATTGEYGYTF. The CDR3, as DNA: TGTGCTACGACAGGGGAGTATGGCTACACCTTC. The genes are TRBV19 and TRBJ1-2, with 8 nucleotides matching TRBD1. CDR1 is LNHDA and CDR2 is SQIVND in the germline V gene (reference sequence). The CDR3 extends over 11 amino acids.

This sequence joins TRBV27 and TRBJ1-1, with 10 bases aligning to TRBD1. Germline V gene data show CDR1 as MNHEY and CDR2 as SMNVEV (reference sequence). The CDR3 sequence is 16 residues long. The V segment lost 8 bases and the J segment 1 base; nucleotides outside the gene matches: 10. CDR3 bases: TGTGCCAGCCGGGGACAGGGGAGGGGCGGGAACACTGAAGCTTTCTTT. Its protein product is CASRGQGRGGNTEAFF.

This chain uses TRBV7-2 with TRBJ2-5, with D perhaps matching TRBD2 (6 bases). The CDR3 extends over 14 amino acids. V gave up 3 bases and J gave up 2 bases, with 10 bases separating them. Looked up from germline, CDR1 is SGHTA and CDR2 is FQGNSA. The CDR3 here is CASSLRLGQETQYF. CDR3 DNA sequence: TGTGCCAGCAGCTTGAGACTAGGACAAGAGACCCAGTACTTC.

CDR3 residues: CASRRLQASNQPQHF. CDR3 nucleotide sequence: TGTGCCAGCAGACGGCTACAGGCCAGCAATCAGCCCCAGCATTTT. The rearrangement links TRBV28 to TRBJ1-5; D perhaps matches TRBD1 (5 bases). With 6 bases removed from V and 1 base from J, the gap between germline ends came to 13 bases. Germline loops: CDR1 MDHEN, CDR2 SYDVKM. The CDR3 covers 15 residues. The complete variable domain, with remaining parts taken from reference TRBV28 and TRBJ1-5, reads DVKVTQSSRYLVKRTGEKVFLECVQDMDHENMFWYRQDPGLGLRLIYFSYDVKMKEKGDIPEGYSVSREKKERFSLILESASTNQTSMYLCASRRLQASNQPQHFGDGTRLSIL.

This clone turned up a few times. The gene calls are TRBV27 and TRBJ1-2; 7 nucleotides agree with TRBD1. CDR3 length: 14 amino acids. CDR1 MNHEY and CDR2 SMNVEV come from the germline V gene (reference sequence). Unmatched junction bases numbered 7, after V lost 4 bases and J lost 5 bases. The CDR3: CASSSRDRKYGYTF. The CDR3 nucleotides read TGTGCCAGCAGTTCCCGGGACAGAAAGTATGGCTACACCTTC.

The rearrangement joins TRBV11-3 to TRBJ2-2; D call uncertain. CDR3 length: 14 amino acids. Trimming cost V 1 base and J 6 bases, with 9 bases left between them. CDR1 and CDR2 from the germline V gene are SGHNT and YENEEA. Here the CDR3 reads CASSLGFGAGELFF. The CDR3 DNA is TGTGCCAGCAGCTTAGGTTTTGGGGCCGGGGAGCTGTTTTTT.

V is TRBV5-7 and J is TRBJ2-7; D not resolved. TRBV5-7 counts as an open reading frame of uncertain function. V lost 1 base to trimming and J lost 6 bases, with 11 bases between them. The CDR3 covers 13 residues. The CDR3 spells CASSLFGVSEQYF. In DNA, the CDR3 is TGTGCCAGCAGCTTGTTTGGGGTTTCCGAGCAGTACTTC.

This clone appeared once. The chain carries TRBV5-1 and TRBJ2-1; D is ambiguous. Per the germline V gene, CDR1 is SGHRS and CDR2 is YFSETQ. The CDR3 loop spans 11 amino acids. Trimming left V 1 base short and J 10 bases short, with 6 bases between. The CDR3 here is CASSLNVEQFF. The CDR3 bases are TGCGCCAGCAGCTTGAATGTAGAGCAGTTCTTC. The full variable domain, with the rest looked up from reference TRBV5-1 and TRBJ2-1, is KAGVTQTPRYLIKTRGQQVTLSCSPISGHRSVSWYQQTPGQGLQFLFEYFSETQRNKGNFPGRFSGRQFSNSRSEMNVSTLELGDSALYLCASSLNVEQFFGPGTRLTVL.

The CDR3 nucleotides are TGTGCCAGCAGCTTATCGGTAGACGGTGAGCAGTTCTTC. Translating gives CASSLSVDGEQFF. The rearrangement uses TRBV7-3 and TRBJ2-1; D remains unclear. This CDR3 has 13 amino acids. Germline V gene data show CDR1 as SGHTA and CDR2 as FQGTGA. The V gene lost 2 bases and the J gene lost 9 bases, with 11 bases spanning the gap.